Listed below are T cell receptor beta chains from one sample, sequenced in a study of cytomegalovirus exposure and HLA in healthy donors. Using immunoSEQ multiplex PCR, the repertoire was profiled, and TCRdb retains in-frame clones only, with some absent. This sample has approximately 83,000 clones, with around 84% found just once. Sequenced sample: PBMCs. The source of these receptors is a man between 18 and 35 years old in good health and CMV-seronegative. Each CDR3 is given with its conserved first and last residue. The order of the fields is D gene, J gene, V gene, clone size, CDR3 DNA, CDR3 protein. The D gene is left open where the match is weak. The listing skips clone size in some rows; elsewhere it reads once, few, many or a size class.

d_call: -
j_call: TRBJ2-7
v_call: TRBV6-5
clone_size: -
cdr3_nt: TGTGCCAGCGGGGCGTACAGGGAGCAGTACTTC
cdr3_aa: CASGAYREQYF

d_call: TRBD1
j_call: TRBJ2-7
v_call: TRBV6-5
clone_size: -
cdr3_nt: TGTGCCAGCAGTTACTCCTCGGGACAGAACTACGAGCAGTACTTC
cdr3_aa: CASSYSSGQNYEQYF

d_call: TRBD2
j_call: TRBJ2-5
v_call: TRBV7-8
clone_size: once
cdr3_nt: TGTGCCAGCAGCGCGAGGACTAGCGCGGTGACCCAGTACTTC
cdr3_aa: CASSARTSAVTQYF

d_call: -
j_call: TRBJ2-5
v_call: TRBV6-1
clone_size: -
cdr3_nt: TGTGCCAGCAGTGTGACAGCGCTGCAAGAGACCCAGTACTTC
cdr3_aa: CASSVTALQETQYF

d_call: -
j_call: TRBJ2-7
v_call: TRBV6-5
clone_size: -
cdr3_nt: TGTGCCAGCAGTCAAAACGGCTACGAGCAGTACTTC
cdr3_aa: CASSQNGYEQYF

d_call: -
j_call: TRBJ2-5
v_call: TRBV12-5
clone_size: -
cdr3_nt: TGTGCTAGTGGGGGAGGACCCCGGGATGGAGAGACCCAGTACTTC
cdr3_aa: CASGGGPRDGETQYF

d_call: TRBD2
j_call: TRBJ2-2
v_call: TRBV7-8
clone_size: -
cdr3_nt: TGTGCCAGCAGCTCTAGCGGGGGGGCCTCCACCGGGGAGCTGTTTTTT
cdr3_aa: CASSSSGGASTGELFF

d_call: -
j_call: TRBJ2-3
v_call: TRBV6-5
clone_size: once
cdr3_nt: TGTGCCAGCAGTTACTCCCTTTCGCGGAGCACAGATACGCAGTATTTT
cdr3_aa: CASSYSLSRSTDTQYF

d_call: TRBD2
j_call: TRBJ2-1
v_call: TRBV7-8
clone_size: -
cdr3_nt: TGTGCCAGCAGCTATAGCGGGGGAGGTAATGAGCAGTTCTTC
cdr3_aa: CASSYSGGGNEQFF

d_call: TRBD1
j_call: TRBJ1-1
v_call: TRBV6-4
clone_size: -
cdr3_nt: TGTGCCAGCAGACGTGGGACAGGCGAGAACACTGAAGCTTTCTTT
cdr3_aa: CASRRGTGENTEAFF

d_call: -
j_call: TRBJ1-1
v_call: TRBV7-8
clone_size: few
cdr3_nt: TGTGCCAGCAGCTTTGAGGGACACATGGGCACTGAAGCTTTCTTT
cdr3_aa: CASSFEGHMGTEAFF

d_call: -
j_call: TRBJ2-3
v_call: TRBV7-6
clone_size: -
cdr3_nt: TGTGCCAGCAGCACTATTCCGGGACTCAGCACAGATACGCAGTATTTT
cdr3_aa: CASSTIPGLSTDTQYF

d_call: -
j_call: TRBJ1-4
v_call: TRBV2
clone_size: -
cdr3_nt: TGTGCCTCCACGGGAATAGAGGATGAAAAACTGTTTTTT
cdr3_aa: CASTGIEDEKLFF

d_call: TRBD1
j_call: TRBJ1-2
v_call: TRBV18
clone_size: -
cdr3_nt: TGTGCCAGCTCACCCACTCCGGGACAGGGCGACTATGGCTACACCTTC
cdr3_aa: CASSPTPGQGDYGYTF

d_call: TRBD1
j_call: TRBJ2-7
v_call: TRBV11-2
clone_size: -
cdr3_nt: TGTGCCAGCAGCCAACTAGACAGGGCCTACGAGCAGTACTTC
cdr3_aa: CASSQLDRAYEQYF

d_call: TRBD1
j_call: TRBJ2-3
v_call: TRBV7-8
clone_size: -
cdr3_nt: TGTGCCAGCAGCTCGGACAGGGGGGCAAATACGCAGTATTTT
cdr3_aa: CASSSDRGANTQYF